A single sample is the source of the 9 T cell receptor beta chains below, sequenced in a study of T cell repertoires in cytomegalovirus infection. TCRdb re-derived calls from the reads in MiXCR, one entry per CDR3 protein. Of roughly 630,000 distinct CDR3 sequences listed, 20% to 25% were seen once; the top ten hold approximately 8%. The source material was CD8+ T cells from PBMCs. These receptor sequences come from a human donor in good health (CMV status not recorded). Some clones in this sample may be carry-over from other donors' samples.

A note on this clonotype: A much larger clone lies one base from this, so it may be a read error. The genes are TRBV12-3 or TRBV12-4 and TRBJ1-1; 7 nucleotides line up with TRBD1. The CDR3 contains 14 residues. As DNA, the CDR3 is TGTGTCAGCAGTCGACAGGGCGAGAACACTGAAGCTTTCTTT. Protein sequence: CVSSRQGENTEAFF.

The chain links TRBV10-3 to TRBJ1-5, with D perhaps matching TRBD1 (6 bases). This CDR3 has 16 amino acids. Germline V CDR1 and CDR2: ENHRY, SYGVKD. The V and J ends lost 0 bases and 3 bases respectively, with 12 bases between them. CDR3 loop: CAISESIQGVNQPQHF. As DNA, the CDR3 is TGTGCCATCAGTGAGTCGATACAGGGCGTCAATCAGCCCCAGCATTTT.

This clonotype was counted once. The gene calls are TRBV20-1 and TRBJ1-2, with TRBD1 matching 8 bases. Germline trimming cut 6 bases from V and 3 bases from J; bases unmatched to any gene: 6. Germline loops: CDR1 DFQATT, CDR2 SNEGSKA (reference sequence). The CDR3 has 13 residues. The DNA of the CDR3 is TGCAGTGCCTTCCCGGGACAGGACTATGGCTACACCTTC. As protein: CSAFPGQDYGYTF.

The sample holds many counts of this clonotype. This chain joins TRBV7-3 and TRBJ2-2, with unresolved D. The germline CDR1 and CDR2 sequences are SGHTA and FQGTGA. V shed 5 bases and J shed 0 bases, with 7 bases lying between them. This CDR3 has 14 amino acids. The DNA for the CDR3 is TGTGCCAGCAGCACCAACCCGAACACCGGGGAGCTGTTTTTT. It specifies CASSTNPNTGELFF.

The V call is TRBV20-1, the J call TRBJ2-3; TRBD1 aligns across 7 bases. The CDR3 extends over 14 amino acids. Germline CDR1 is DFQATT and CDR2 is SNEGSKA (reference sequence). Trimming at V came to 3 bases and at J to 2 bases, leaving 5 bases not matched to a gene. The CDR3 sequence: CSASGDSNTDTQYF. In DNA, the CDR3 is TGCAGTGCTAGCGGGGACAGCAACACAGATACGCAGTATTTT.

This clonotype showed up many times. The J gene is TRBJ2-4, the V gene TRBV7-2, with 10 bases matching TRBD2. V shed 4 bases and J 0 bases; nucleotides not matched to a gene: 12. Germline assignment: CDR1 SGHTA and CDR2 FQGNSA. The CDR3 covers 19 residues. The CDR3 DNA follows: TGTGCCAGCAGCTCCTTAGGGGCTAGCGGGGGCCTAGCCAAAAACATTCAGTACTTC. Translation: CASSSLGASGGLAKNIQYF.

Remarks on this clonotype: This could be a read error, since a much larger clone is one nucleotide away. No conserved phenylalanine or tryptophan ends this CDR3, so it is likely a read error. V usage is TRBV7-9 and J usage is TRBJ2-7; the D gene could be TRBD1 or TRBD2 (6 bases each). CDR3 length: 19 amino acids. V was shortened by 5 bases and J by 0 bases, with 26 bases between the two germline ends. Germline values: CDR1 SEHNR, CDR2 FQNEAQ (reference sequence). The CDR3 loop reads CASSTATRGGSYPSYEQYD. The CDR3 DNA reads as TGTGCCAGCAGCACAGCCACTAGAGGGGGGAGCTACCCCTCCTACGAGCAGTACGAC.

J is TRBJ2-2 and V is TRBV24-1, with 9 positions matching TRBD2. The CDR3 length is 16 residues. Germline values: CDR1 KGHDR, CDR2 SFDVKD. With V trimmed by 4 bases and J by 5 bases, 7 bases remained unmatched. DNA of the CDR3: TGTGCCACCAGTGACTCGACTAGCGGTAGGACCGGGGAGCTGTTTTTT. Its translation: CATSDSTSGRTGELFF.

The table lists this clonotype with a few counts. This chain joins TRBV5-1 and TRBJ2-5; a possible D gene is TRBD1 (5 bases). Looked up from germline, CDR1 is SGHRS and CDR2 is YFSETQ. V was clipped by 5 bases and J by 5 bases, with 13 bases between them. The CDR3 is 13 residues long. This CDR3 is CASRSRVGETQYF. In nucleotides, the CDR3 is TGCGCCAGCAGATCCAGGGTCGGGGAGACCCAGTACTTC. The complete variable domain, with remaining parts taken from reference TRBV5-1 and TRBJ2-5, reads KAGVTQTPRYLIKTRGQQVTLSCSPISGHRSVSWYQQTPGQGLQFLFEYFSETQRNKGNFPGRFSGRQFSNSRSEMNVSTLELGDSALYLCASRSRVGETQYFGPGTRLLVL.